One sample yielded the 8 T cell receptor beta chains listed below, sequenced in a study of human T cells and chemical hapten exposure. As for time point: pre-sensitization, week 0. The treatment was: therapeutic diphenylcyclopropenone sensitization with weekly scalp DPC. TCRdb re-analysed the RACE reads in MiXCR, keeping a single row per CDR3 protein. The table lists a few hundred thousand distinct CDR3 sequences, over 7.5% of them singletons. This specimen consisted of whole blood, obtained in connection with sensitization to the hapten diphenylcyclopropenone (DPC). These receptors were obtained from a man between 18 and 29 years old with alopecia areata. Some clones in this sample may be carry-over from other donors' samples.

This clonotype was counted at least ten times. The V and J genes are TRBV4-1 and TRBJ2-5; 9 positions agree with TRBD2. The CDR3 loop spans 15 amino acids. Trimming took 5 bases from V and 2 from J; bases not matched to a gene: 6. The germline V gene has CDR1 MGHRA and CDR2 YSYEKL. This chain's CDR3 is CASSFSGGRQETQYF. The CDR3 DNA is TGCGCCAGCAGCTTTAGCGGGGGAAGGCAAGAGACCCAGTACTTC.

The chain combines TRBV3-1 with TRBJ1-5; D uncertain. Germline V lookup: CDR1 LGHDT, CDR2 YNNKEL (reference sequence). V was cut by 4 bases and J by 3 bases, with 13 bases left in between. The CDR3 runs 15 residues. CDR3 sequence (DNA): TGTGCCAGCAGCCTCCAGGACGGGCCCAATCAGCCCCAGCATTTT. Amino acids: CASSLQDGPNQPQHF. Full variable domain (remainder filled in from reference TRBV3-1 and TRBJ1-5): DTAVSQTPKYLVTQMGNDKSIKCEQNLGHDTMYWYKQDSKKFLKIMFSYNNKELIINETVPNRFSPKSPDKAHLNLHINSLELGDSAVYFCASSLQDGPNQPQHFGDGTRLSIL.

Ten or more counts support this clonotype. The chain has TRBV27 and TRBJ1-4; 8 bases line up with TRBD1. The end of the DNA fits TRBJ2-2 better, so the J call may be wrong. Germline CDR1 and CDR2: MNHEY and SMNVEV (reference sequence). The CDR3 runs to 14 residues. The CDR3 loop is CASSLIGQGLELFF. The DNA of the CDR3 is TGTGCCAGCAGTCTAATTGGACAGGGCCTGGAGCTGTTTTTT.

This clonotype was picked up a small number of times. The chain combines TRBV5-6 with TRBJ2-3; D is undetermined. Germline V lookup: CDR1 SGHDT, CDR2 YYEEEE. Trimming took off 4 bases at V and 6 bases at J, with 21 bases between the two ends. The CDR3 is made up of 16 amino acids. In DNA, the CDR3 is TGTGCCAGCAGCCTGCGGATAGCAGGCGCTCTTGATACGCAGTATTTT. Translating it yields CASSLRIAGALDTQYF.

This clonotype has only a few counts. The chain carries TRBV9 and TRBJ1-3, with unresolved D. Germline values: CDR1 SGDLS, CDR2 YYNGEE. Trimming cost V 2 bases and J 11 bases, with 11 bases left between them. The CDR3 spans 12 residues. The CDR3 sequence is CASSVRPDAIYF. The CDR3 DNA follows: TGTGCCAGCAGCGTGAGACCGGACGCCATATATTTT.

The chain couples TRBV6-2 or TRBV6-3 to TRBJ2-3; no definite D call. With 3 bases removed from V and 0 bases from J, the gap between germline ends came to 10 bases. Germline CDR1 and CDR2: MNHEY and SVGEGT. This CDR3 has 15 residues. In DNA, the CDR3 is TGTGCCAGCAGTTATCCTAGTCGTAGCACAGATACGCAGTATTTT. Translation gives CASSYPSRSTDTQYF.

The V and J genes are TRBV4-3 and TRBJ2-7; 8 bases match TRBD1. Germline assignment: CDR1 LGHNA and CDR2 YSLEER. The CDR3 contains 15 residues. V was clipped by 0 bases and J by 5 bases; unmatched bases: 6. The CDR3, as DNA: TGCGCCAGCAGCCAAGATTGGGCAGGGGGCCACGAGCAGTACGTC. Protein sequence: CASSQDWAGGHEQYV.

The chain couples TRBV5-1 to TRBJ2-3; the D gene is possibly TRBD1 (6 bases). Germline V lookup: CDR1 SGHRS, CDR2 YFSETQ. Trimming stripped 0 bases from V and 1 base from J, with 12 bases between. This CDR3 has 16 amino acids. CDR3 bases: TGCGCCAGCAGCTTGGCACAGGGAAAGGGCACAGATACGCAGTATTTT. Translated: CASSLAQGKGTDTQYF.